This T cell receptor (beta chain) was identified in a study of T cell responses to AZD1222 COVID-19 vaccine. Study details: Pooling of second doses given at about 4 or about 12 weeks was done.

Findings and caveats of the study: With dominance at 160-218 and 743-854, vaccine-associated CD4 TCRs spanned spike. Sampling that yielded the repertoires occurred only after the peak T cell response.

For this clone: As yet, its antigen is unknown.

The CDR3 consists of 17 residues. Germline assignment: CDR1 MDHEN and CDR2 SYDVKM. Unmatched junction bases numbered 9, after V lost 3 bases and J lost 3 bases. Generated by immunoSEQ multiplex PCR, the TCRdb table keeps only in-frame clones and is missing some. This table has some 120,000 clones, approximately 90% appearing once. The starting material was peripheral blood, obtained on day 0 of AZD1222 vaccination. J is TRBJ2-7 and V is TRBV28; 12 bases line up with TRBD2. This clonotype originated in an adult in good health. CDR3 protein: CASSFPGTSGFNYEQYF. The DNA of the CDR3 is TGTGCCAGCAGTTTCCCCGGGACTAGCGGGTTCAACTACGAGCAGTACTTC. Together with reference TRBV28 and TRBJ2-7, the CDR3 gives the full variable domain: DVKVTQSSRYLVKRTGEKVFLECVQDMDHENMFWYRQDPGLGLRLIYFSYDVKMKEKGDIPEGYSVSREKKERFSLILESASTNQTSMYLCASSFPGTSGFNYEQYFGPGTRLTVT.